The source of this T cell receptor (beta chain) is a study of blood T cell repertoires in COVID-19. Produced via immunoSEQ multiplex PCR; TCRdb's table is partial and in-frame only. The sample includes around 200,000 clones, 89% of them seen just once. Input material: PBMCs or T cells enriched from blood (not recorded which). The clonotype originates from a woman under 30 who had recovered from COVID-19.

The CDR3 DNA sequence: TGTGCCAGCACGGGGGGCGAGGGTAATGAAAAACTGTTTTTT. Protein sequence: CASTGGEGNEKLFF. This chain uses TRBV2 with TRBJ1-4, with D perhaps matching TRBD1 (6 bases). Germline CDR1 SNHLY, CDR2 FYNNEI. CDR3 length: 14 amino acids. The germline V and J ends were trimmed by 7 bases and 4 bases, with 13 bases remaining between them.